This entry lists 30 T cell receptor beta chains sequenced from one sample in a study of early T cells in non-severe SARS-CoV-2 infection. From the 5' RACE reads, TCRdb called clonotypes with MiXCR, one entry per CDR3 protein. The sample holds around 59,000 distinct CDR3 sequences, around 12% seen once. The sample was whole blood. Receptor source: an adult who was a healthcare worker with PCR-confirmed SARS-CoV-2 infection or an uninfected control (not recorded which).

This clonotype was recorded at least ten times. The chain combines TRBV28 with TRBJ2-4; the D gene could be TRBD1 or TRBD2 (5 bases each). CDR1 is MDHEN, CDR2 SYDVKM, per germline. Trimming removed 5 bases from V and 13 bases from J, with 18 bases in between. The CDR3 consists of 13 residues. This chain's CDR3 is CASSVGVPRDQYF. In DNA form, the CDR3 reads TGTGCCAGCAGTGTCGGGGTCCCGAGGGACCAGTACTTC.

The chain combines TRBV29-1 with TRBJ2-1; D unclear. Trimming left V 5 bases short and J 9 bases short, with 14 bases between. CDR1 is SQVTM, CDR2 ANQGSEA, per germline. The CDR3 covers 12 residues. The CDR3 bases are TGCAGCGTTCTCGTTAACAGCCCTGAGCAGTTCTTC. Amino acid sequence: CSVLVNSPEQFF.

This clonotype was recorded a few times. The rearrangement joins TRBV5-6 to TRBJ2-5, with a possible D match to TRBD1 (6 bases). The germline V and J ends were trimmed by 2 bases and 9 bases, with 17 bases remaining between them. Germline V lookup: CDR1 SGHDT, CDR2 YYEEEE. There are 14 residues in the CDR3. The DNA of the CDR3 is TGTGCCAGCAGCTTTCAGGGGCCTGAGGTCGCCCAGTACTTC. It translates to CASSFQGPEVAQYF. The full variable domain, completed using reference TRBV5-6 and TRBJ2-5, is DAGVTQSPTHLIKTRGQQVTLRCSPKSGHDTVSWYQQALGQGPQFIFQYYEEEERQRGNFPDRFSGHQFPNYSSELNVNALLLGDSALYLCASSFQGPEVAQYFGPGTRLLVL.

This clonotype was counted many times. The chain couples TRBV11-2 to TRBJ2-5; tentative D call: TRBD2 (6 bases). The CDR3 contains 13 residues. CDR1 and CDR2 from the germline V gene are SGHAT and FQNNGV. Trimming stripped 1 base from V and 5 bases from J, with 8 bases between. This CDR3 reads CASSLAGAETQYF. The CDR3 bases are TGTGCCAGCAGCTTAGCGGGAGCGGAGACCCAGTACTTC.

About this clonotype itself: A read error may explain this, as a much larger clone is one base away. The chain couples TRBV20-1 to TRBJ2-1, with 7 bases fitting TRBD2. V was pared by 4 bases and J by 9 bases, with 9 bases of the junction left unmatched. CDR1 is DFQATT and CDR2 is SNEGSKA in the germline V gene (reference sequence). The CDR3 is 13 amino acids. This CDR3 reads CSAIWRGLSEQFF. CDR3 sequence (DNA): TGCAGTGCTATATGGCGGGGGTTGAGTGAGCAGTTCTTC.

This clonotype occurred a few times. The chain has TRBV28 and TRBJ1-1; weak D call: TRBD1 (6 bases). V lost 10 bases to trimming and J lost 0 bases, with 18 bases between them. The CDR3 consists of 15 residues. Germline V CDR1 and CDR2: MDHEN, SYDVKM. The CDR3 sequence: CAMTQGKGMNTEAFF. CDR3 bases: TGTGCCATGACCCAGGGGAAGGGCATGAACACTGAAGCTTTCTTT.

In this sample, this clonotype turned up many times. The rearrangement uses TRBV7-3 and TRBJ2-2; 9 bases line up with TRBD1. This CDR3 contains 16 residues. V shed 5 bases, J shed 6 bases, and the junction held 10 bases outside the gene matches. Germline CDR1 SGHTA, CDR2 FQGTGA. The CDR3 nucleotides are TGTGCCAGCAGCCCGCCGGGACAGGGTGGCGCCGGGGAGCTGTTTTTT. This sequence encodes CASSPPGQGGAGELFF.

This clonotype has at least ten counts. The J gene is TRBJ1-2, the V gene TRBV9; 11 nucleotides match TRBD1. Trimming took 3 bases from V and 4 from J; bases not matched to a gene: 11. CDR3 size: 17 residues. Looked up from germline, CDR1 is SGDLS and CDR2 is YYNGEE. The CDR3 sequence is CASSGSSGTGGPYGYTF. Written as DNA, the CDR3 is TGTGCCAGCAGCGGGAGCAGCGGGACAGGGGGTCCCTATGGCTACACCTTC.

This clonotype was detected many times. The chain links TRBV7-6 to TRBJ1-5, with no clear D. The CDR3 is made up of 15 amino acids. Trimming removed 0 bases at V and 5 bases at J, with 11 bases between. Germline loops: CDR1 SGHVS, CDR2 FNYEAQ. CDR3 in DNA: TGTGCCAGCAGCTTAGCTACACAGCCAGATCAGCCCCAGCATTTT. It codes for CASSLATQPDQPQHF.

This clonotype was found a few times. The genes are TRBV24-1 and TRBJ2-1, with 8 bases lining up with TRBD2. The CDR3 is made up of 16 amino acids. Germline values: CDR1 KGHDR, CDR2 SFDVKD. Trimming at V came to 1 base and at J to 1 base, leaving 2 bases not matched to a gene. The CDR3 DNA sequence: TGTGCCACCAGTGATTTAGCGGGAGTGTCCTACAATGAGCAGTTCTTC. Translated, it gives CATSDLAGVSYNEQFF.

This clonotype was detected ten times or more. J is TRBJ1-2 and V is TRBV9; D is undetermined. There are 13 residues in the CDR3. CDR1 SGDLS and CDR2 YYNGEE come from the germline V gene. Deletions cut 0 bases from V and 7 bases from J, with 10 bases between. In DNA, the CDR3 is TGTGCCAGCAGCGTAGCGGGAGGCGGTGGCTACACCTTC. The encoded protein is CASSVAGGGGYTF.

This clonotype has a count of ten or more. The rearrangement joins TRBV20-1 to TRBJ2-3; D is unclear. V was pared by 4 bases and J by 0 bases, with 14 bases between. Germline CDR1 is DFQATT and CDR2 is SNEGSKA (reference sequence). There are 15 residues in the CDR3. The CDR3 protein is CSAIRSATSTDTQYF. The CDR3 DNA sequence: TGCAGTGCTATCCGGAGCGCGACAAGCACAGATACGCAGTATTTT.

In its sample, this clonotype was seen a few times. J is TRBJ1-5 and V is TRBV28, with D uncertain. CDR3 length: 12 residues. Per germline, CDR1 MDHEN and CDR2 SYDVKM. The CDR3 is CATDGVYQPQHF. The CDR3, as DNA: TGTGCTACCGACGGCGTGTATCAGCCCCAGCATTTT.

This clonotype was observed at least ten times. The CDR3 DNA follows: TGTGCCAGCAGCCTGTGGGGGGAAAAACTGTTTTTT. Translated: CASSLWGEKLFF. This chain connects TRBV5-6 to TRBJ1-4, with D possibly being TRBD1 (5 bases). This CDR3 has 12 amino acids. In germline, CDR1 is SGHDT, CDR2 YYEEEE. The ends were cut back, 4 bases at V and 8 bases at J, with 9 bases in the middle.

There are many counts of this clonotype. The chain employs TRBV7-9 and TRBJ2-1; 9 bases are shared with TRBD2. Germline values: CDR1 SEHNR, CDR2 FQNEAQ (reference sequence). The CDR3 has 15 residues. After removal of 0 bases from V and 6 bases from J, the junction contained 3 bases not matched to a gene. The chain's CDR3 is CASSLAVAGANEQFF. DNA for the CDR3: TGTGCCAGCAGCTTAGCCGTAGCGGGAGCCAATGAGCAGTTCTTC.

This clonotype was detected only a few times. V is TRBV28 and J is TRBJ2-7, with TRBD2 matching 9 bases. Germline trimming cut 3 bases from V and 5 bases from J; bases unmatched to any gene: 11. The CDR3 is made up of 16 amino acids. Germline loops: CDR1 MDHEN, CDR2 SYDVKM. The CDR3 DNA reads TGTGCCAGCAGTTTCCCCGACCGGCGGGAGGGTGACGAGCAGTACTTC. This sequence encodes CASSFPDRREGDEQYF. Complete variable domain (other parts from reference TRBV28 and TRBJ2-7): DVKVTQSSRYLVKRTGEKVFLECVQDMDHENMFWYRQDPGLGLRLIYFSYDVKMKEKGDIPEGYSVSREKKERFSLILESASTNQTSMYLCASSFPDRREGDEQYFGPGTRLTVT.

In its sample, this clonotype was seen a few times. The chain uses TRBV28 and TRBJ2-5, with 10 bases fitting TRBD1. Looked up from germline, CDR1 is MDHEN and CDR2 is SYDVKM. The V and J ends lost 6 bases and 3 bases, in that order; junction bases with no gene match: 1. This CDR3 is 13 amino acids long. The CDR3 here is CASSGQGEETQYF. The CDR3 DNA reads as TGTGCCAGCAGCGGACAGGGGGAAGAGACCCAGTACTTC.

The rearrangement links TRBV5-6 to TRBJ1-2, with 8 bases identical to TRBD1. The CDR3 runs to 14 residues. With 6 bases clipped from V and 4 bases from J, the junction kept 8 bases outside the gene matches. The germline CDR1 and CDR2 sequences are SGHDT and YYEEEE. The CDR3 loop is CASISRGRGYGYTF. The CDR3 region has the DNA TGTGCCAGCATCTCCAGGGGGCGAGGCTATGGCTACACCTTC.

The chain uses TRBV4-1 and TRBJ2-1, with 10 bases fitting TRBD2. V shed 0 bases and J 9 bases; nucleotides not matched to a gene: 5. The CDR3 contains 15 residues. The germline V gene has CDR1 MGHRA and CDR2 YSYEKL. CDR3 DNA sequence: TGCGCCAGCAGCCAAGATCCGAGCGGGAGGGGTGAGCAGTTCTTC. It encodes CASSQDPSGRGEQFF.

The chain couples TRBV28 to TRBJ2-1, with 7 bases matching TRBD1. The length of the CDR3 is 15 residues. The junction had 6 bases not matched to a gene; V was cut back by 3 bases and J by 4 bases. Germline V gene data show CDR1 as MDHEN and CDR2 as SYDVKM. Here the CDR3 reads CASSLVDRRYNEQFF. CDR3 bases: TGTGCCAGCAGTTTGGTGGACAGGCGATACAATGAGCAGTTCTTC.

This clonotype was picked up many times. The rearrangement joins TRBV15 to TRBJ2-2; 16 positions match TRBD2. The CDR3 is made up of 17 amino acids. Germline-derived CDR1 and CDR2 are LNHNV and YYDKDF (reference sequence). V was pared by 5 bases and J by 7 bases, with 7 bases of the junction left unmatched. The CDR3 DNA follows: TGTGCCACCAGCTTAGGGACTAGCGGGAGGGCCGACGGGGAGCTGTTTTTT. The encoded protein is CATSLGTSGRADGELFF.

This clonotype has only a few counts. This chain uses TRBV27 with TRBJ2-7, with 8 bases lining up with TRBD1. J gave up 4 bases and V 10 bases, and 6 bases lay outside the gene matches. This CDR3 has 12 amino acids. The germline CDR1 and CDR2 sequences are MNHEY and SMNVEV (reference sequence). CDR3 amino acids: CATRTGTYEQYF. The CDR3, as DNA: TGTGCCACCCGGACAGGGACTTACGAGCAGTACTTC.

This clonotype was recorded a few times. The rearrangement uses TRBV28 and TRBJ2-1; no clear D. Germline V gives CDR1 MDHEN, CDR2 SYDVKM. V lost 6 bases and J lost 0, with 3 bases in between. The length of the CDR3 is 12 residues. CDR3 sequence: CASRSSYNEQFF. The DNA for the CDR3 is TGTGCCAGCAGGAGCTCCTACAATGAGCAGTTCTTC.

The rearrangement links TRBV28 to TRBJ2-1, with D uncertain. V was cut by 2 bases and J by 7 bases, with 6 bases left in between. In germline, CDR1 is MDHEN, CDR2 SYDVKM. CDR3 length: 12 amino acids. This CDR3 is CASSLTWNEQFF. The CDR3 DNA is TGTGCCAGCAGTTTAACCTGGAATGAGCAGTTCTTC.

The rearrangement joins TRBV28 to TRBJ2-4; D might be TRBD2 (6 bases). Germline loops: CDR1 MDHEN, CDR2 SYDVKM. V lost 7 bases, J lost 2 bases, and 12 bases lay in between. The CDR3 has 14 amino acids. The CDR3 DNA is TGTGCCAGCACTCGGAGGGAGCCCAAAAACATTCAGTACTTC. It translates to CASTRREPKNIQYF.

The genes are TRBV10-1 and TRBJ2-7; TRBD2 is a possible D gene (6 bases). The CDR3 has 15 residues. V was cut by 3 bases and J by 0 bases, with 12 bases left in between. CDR1 WNHNN and CDR2 SYGVQD come from the germline V gene (reference sequence). CDR3 sequence reads: CASSDGASDSYEQYF. The CDR3 DNA reads TGCGCCAGCAGTGATGGGGCTAGCGACTCCTACGAGCAGTACTTC.

Note on this clonotype: This could be a read error, since a much larger clone is one nucleotide away. V gene TRBV18 combines with J gene TRBJ1-3, with D hard to call. The germline gives CDR1 KGHSH, CDR2 LQKENI. The CDR3 length is 15 residues. Here the CDR3 DNA reads TGTGCCAGCTCACCCCGGGGAGCCACTGGAAACACCATGTATTTT. It is translated as CASSPRGATGNTMYF.

The sample holds a few counts of this clonotype. J is TRBJ2-1 and V is TRBV18; D gene unclear. The germline V gene has CDR1 KGHSH and CDR2 LQKENI. V lost 0 bases and J 4 bases, leaving 10 bases between the germline ends. This CDR3 has 15 amino acids. The CDR3 DNA reads TGTGCCAGCTCACCACCGGGCGGTGTATACAATGAGCAGTTCTTC. The encoded protein is CASSPPGGVYNEQFF.

This clonotype was seen repeatedly, ten times or more. V gene TRBV7-9 combines with J gene TRBJ2-2; D remains unclear. The CDR3 spans 14 residues. V lost 5 bases and J 2 bases, leaving 9 bases between the germline ends. Germline assignment: CDR1 SEHNR and CDR2 FQNEAQ (reference sequence). The CDR3 sequence: CASSGPTNTGELFF. CDR3 DNA sequence: TGTGCCAGCAGCGGGCCTACTAACACCGGGGAGCTGTTTTTT.

This clonotype was seen ten or more times. The chain is built from TRBV6-4 and TRBJ2-3, with 7 positions matching TRBD2. Germline assignment: CDR1 MRHNA and CDR2 SNTAGT. The CDR3 sequence is 14 residues long. V shed 2 bases, J shed 1 base, and the junction held 0 bases outside the gene matches. CDR3 sequence reads: CASSDAGGTDTQYF. CDR3 bases: TGTGCCAGCAGTGACGCGGGAGGCACAGATACGCAGTATTTT.